The 8 T cell receptor beta chains below all came from one sample that was sequenced in a study of immune cell composition in non-small cell lung cancer. Normal lung was taken at the farthest possible site, at least 3 cm from tumour. Using immunoSEQ multiplex PCR, the repertoire was profiled, and TCRdb retains in-frame clones only, with some absent. The profile shows several thousand clones, 70% to 80% of them singletons. The sample consisted of non-adjacent lung tissue. The receptors originated from a human donor with non-small cell lung cancer.

The CDR3: CASSQDTSRRGNEQFF. The CDR3 DNA follows: TGCGCCAGCAGCCAAGATACTAGCCGAAGGGGCAATGAGCAGTTCTTC. The J gene is TRBJ2-1, the V gene TRBV4-3; D is perhaps TRBD2 (6 bases). Trimming removed 0 bases at V and 6 bases at J, with 15 bases between. This CDR3 has 16 amino acids. The V gene's germline CDR1 is LGHNA and CDR2 YSLEER.

The rearrangement uses TRBV7-2 and TRBJ2-7; TRBD1 might be the D (5 bases). Trimming removed 2 bases from V and 3 bases from J, with 11 bases in between. CDR1 and CDR2 from the germline V gene are SGHTA and FQGNSA. The CDR3 is 14 residues long. The CDR3 is CASSLIRAYYEQYF. CDR3 nucleotides: TGTGCCAGCAGCTTAATCAGGGCCTACTACGAGCAGTACTTC.

The V and J genes are TRBV5-1 and TRBJ2-7, with D uncertain. The CDR3 consists of 13 residues. Germline lookup yields CDR1 SGHRS and CDR2 YFSETQ. The V and J ends lost 1 base and 6 bases respectively, with 11 bases between them. CDR3 DNA sequence: TGCGCCAGCAGCTTGTTGGCGGTCGGCGAGCAGTACTTC. This gives the protein CASSLLAVGEQYF.

The chain joins TRBV6-5 to TRBJ2-7; a possible D gene is TRBD1 (6 bases). V was cut by 4 bases and J by 7 bases, with 17 bases left in between. The CDR3 totals 14 residues. Germline V lookup: CDR1 MNHEY, CDR2 SVGAGI. CDR3 region: CASSSEGDVGEQYF. The CDR3 DNA reads TGTGCCAGCAGTTCTGAGGGGGATGTCGGGGAGCAGTACTTC.

The rearrangement links TRBV7-2 to TRBJ1-3; D uncertain. This CDR3 has 13 residues. V lost 6 bases, J lost 2 bases, and 8 bases lay in between. The germline V gene encodes CDR1 SGHTA and CDR2 FQGNSA. CDR3 amino acids: CASSSEAGNTIYF. The CDR3 nucleotides read TGTGCCAGCAGTAGTGAGGCTGGAAACACCATATATTTT.

This clone has just a few counts. The gene calls are TRBV11-2 and TRBJ1-3, with D tentatively TRBD1 (5 bases). The CDR3 loop spans 11 amino acids. Trimming shortened V by 7 bases and J by 13 bases, and 14 bases separated the two germline ends. The germline V gene has CDR1 SGHAT and CDR2 FQNNGV. CDR3 bases: TGTGCCAGCACTCAGACCCAGGGAATATATTTT. It yields the protein CASTQTQGIYF. The full variable domain, completed using reference TRBV11-2 and TRBJ1-3, is EAGVAQSPRYKIIEKRQSVAFWCNPISGHATLYWYQQILGQGPKLLIQFQNNGVVDDSQLPKDRFSAERLKGVDSTLKIQPAKLEDSAVYLCASTQTQGIYFGEGSWLTVV.

This rearrangement joins TRBV6-1 to TRBJ2-3, with 8 bases fitting TRBD2. Trimming cost V 8 bases and J 0 bases; bases outside gene matches: 4. The CDR3 spans 14 residues. The germline CDR1 and CDR2 sequences are MNHNS and SASEGT. The CDR3 reads CASERGRSTDTQYF. CDR3 in DNA: TGTGCCAGCGAGCGGGGGCGTAGCACAGATACGCAGTATTTT.

Note on this clone: Compared with germline, one end of the junction differs, possibly owing to a read error. This chain uses TRBV7-7 with TRBJ2-5; 9 bases match TRBD2. In germline, CDR1 is SSHAT, CDR2 FNYEAQ (reference sequence). The CDR3 runs 14 residues. The CDR3 sequence is CASSLQRGDQLQYF. The CDR3 DNA sequence: TGTGCTAGCAGCTTACAGCGGGGGGACCAACTCCAGTACTTC.